This T cell receptor (beta chain) comes out of a study of beta chain features in type 1 diabetes. Of note for this clone: What it recognizes is unknown.

The isolated RNA, all of it, was reverse transcribed, so expressed TCRB transcripts were what got sequenced. TCRdb keeps only in-frame clones here, not all; method: immunoSEQ multiplex PCR. The repertoire holds 150,000 to 200,000 clones, with less than 9.5% as singletons. Via the markers CD45RO/CCR7/CD25/CD127/CD95/CD27, stem cell-like memory, regulatory, central memory and naive CD4+ cells were sorted. General study results and limits: The VDJ junctions of type 1 diabetes patients carried fewer insertions and more deletions. Patients' naive, central memory and regulatory TCRB repertoires appeared more alike than those of healthy donors. Researchers report that Type 1 diabetes patients had moderately but significantly shorter TCRB CDR3s across all four CD4+ subsets.

V was cut by 6 bases and J by 5 bases, with 20 bases left in between. The germline V gene encodes CDR1 SGDLS and CDR2 YYNGEE. This CDR3 is 15 amino acids long. This clonotype originated in a woman aged 18-30 years in good health. The rearrangement joins TRBV9 to TRBJ2-5; possibly TRBD1 for D (6 bases). Sequences were obtained from central memory CD4+ T cells from blood. CDR3 nucleotides: TGTGCCAGCACACGTACCACAGGGATGGGGGAGACCCAGTACTTC. Amino acid sequence: CASTRTTGMGETQYF.